These 21 T cell receptor beta chains originate from one sample sequenced in a study of blood T cell repertoires in COVID-19. TCRdb's copy holds only in-frame clones and misses some; the assay was immunoSEQ multiplex PCR. The sample has around 290,000 clones; about 93% are singletons. Sequenced material: PBMCs or T cells enriched from blood (not recorded which). Receptor source: a woman aged 25 to 39 who had recovered from COVID-19.

The chain has TRBV19 and TRBJ1-6; 7 bases match TRBD1. V shed 6 bases, J shed 10 bases, and the junction held 3 bases outside the gene matches. The length of the CDR3 is 12 residues. Germline CDR1 reads LNHDA; CDR2 reads SQIVND (reference sequence). CDR3 sequence (DNA): TGTGCCAGTAGAACAGGGGAGTCACCCCTCCACTTT. Protein sequence: CASRTGESPLHF.

This clone appeared a single time. CDR3 sequence: CASSVGTGYRQETQYF. CDR3 sequence (DNA): TGTGCCAGCAGCGTAGGGACGGGGTATAGGCAAGAGACCCAGTACTTC. This chain joins TRBV9 and TRBJ2-5; perhaps TRBD2 as D (5 bases). Trimming cost V 0 bases and J 2 bases, with 14 bases left between them. In germline, CDR1 is SGDLS, CDR2 YYNGEE. This CDR3 contains 16 residues.

V gene TRBV12-3 or TRBV12-4 combines with J gene TRBJ2-7; 7 nucleotides align to TRBD1. The CDR3 runs 12 residues. Germline trimming cut 6 bases from V and 4 bases from J; bases unmatched to any gene: 3. The DNA of the CDR3 is TGTGCCAGCAGCCCACAGGGGTACGAGCAGTACTTC. This codes for CASSPQGYEQYF.

This chain joins TRBV19 and TRBJ1-3; possible D gene TRBD1, 5 bases. This CDR3 contains 16 residues. The V gene lost 4 bases and the J gene lost 0 bases, with 13 bases spanning the gap. The V gene's germline CDR1 is LNHDA and CDR2 SQIVND (reference sequence). In DNA, the CDR3 is TGTGCCAGTAGTACCAGACAGAGAGGCTCTGGAAACACCATATATTTT. Residues: CASSTRQRGSGNTIYF.

In its sample, this clone was seen once. This chain joins TRBV7-9 and TRBJ2-7; D call uncertain. This CDR3 is 13 amino acids long. Per germline, CDR1 SEHNR and CDR2 FQNEAQ (reference sequence). Between the trimmed V and J ends, which lost 6 bases and 5 bases, there was a span of 14 bases. The CDR3, as DNA: TGTGCCAGCAGTCTGGCCCCTTTCGACGAGCAGTACTTC. Translation gives CASSLAPFDEQYF.

Comment on this clone: One base away lies a much larger clone, so this may be a sequencing read error. The rearrangement joins TRBV28 to TRBJ2-3; 8 nucleotides match TRBD2. The length of the CDR3 is 13 residues. Germline V lookup: CDR1 MDHEN, CDR2 SYDVKM. Trimming cost V 5 bases and J 4 bases; bases outside gene matches: 2. This CDR3 reads CASSSGSADTQYF. The CDR3 coding sequence is TGTGCCAGCAGTAGCGGGAGCGCAGATACGCAGTATTTT. The complete variable domain, with remaining parts taken from reference TRBV28 and TRBJ2-3, reads DVKVTQSSRYLVKRTGEKVFLECVQDMDHENMFWYRQDPGLGLRLIYFSYDVKMKEKGDIPEGYSVSREKKERFSLILESASTNQTSMYLCASSSGSADTQYFGPGTRLTVL.

The V and J genes are TRBV3-1 (or the pseudogene TRBV3-2) and TRBJ2-7, with a weak D call TRBD2 (6 bases). Between the trimmed V and J ends, which lost 1 base and 2 bases, there was a span of 12 bases. Per germline, CDR1 LGHDT and CDR2 YNNKEL (reference sequence). The CDR3 consists of 15 residues. The CDR3: CASSQVRDFAYEQYF. CDR3 bases: TGTGCCAGCAGCCAAGTAAGGGACTTCGCCTACGAGCAGTACTTC.

V gene TRBV7-9 combines with J gene TRBJ2-3; the D gene is possibly TRBD1 (5 bases). The germline gives CDR1 SEHNR, CDR2 FQNEAQ (reference sequence). The V end was cut by 5 bases, the J end by 6 bases, with 15 bases between. The CDR3 length is 14 residues. Written as DNA, the CDR3 is TGTGCCAGCAGCCCCACTCCAGACAGTGATACGCAGTATTTT. Its protein is CASSPTPDSDTQYF.

The gene calls are TRBV15 and TRBJ2-1, with 12 bases matching TRBD2. V trimming: 1 base; J trimming: 5 bases; junction bases outside the gene matches: 3. Looked up from germline, CDR1 is LNHNV and CDR2 is YYDKDF (reference sequence). The CDR3 spans 16 residues. The CDR3 DNA follows: TGTGCCACCAGCAGAGGCCGACTAGCGGGAGACAATGAGCAGTTCTTC. It translates to CATSRGRLAGDNEQFF.

The chain combines TRBV19 with TRBJ1-2; unclear D gene. The germline V and J ends were trimmed by 6 bases and 3 bases, with 5 bases remaining between them. This CDR3 comprises 11 residues. Germline-derived CDR1 and CDR2 are LNHDA and SQIVND (reference sequence). CDR3 sequence (DNA): TGTGCCAGTAGCCGGGACTATGGCTACACCTTC. Amino acid sequence: CASSRDYGYTF.

J is TRBJ2-1 and V is TRBV15, with D perhaps TRBD2 (5 bases). Trimming cost V 9 bases and J 0 bases, with 12 bases left between them. The CDR3 sequence is 14 residues long. Germline V gene sequence: CDR1 LNHNV, CDR2 YYDKDF (reference sequence). The CDR3, as DNA: TGTGCCACTAAGACCGACTACTCCTACAATGAGCAGTTCTTC. It codes for CATKTDYSYNEQFF. The full variable domain, in which reference TRBV15 and TRBJ2-1 provide the parts outside the CDR3, is DAMVIQNPRYQVTQFGKPVTLSCSQTLNHNVMYWYQQKSSQAPKLLFHYYDKDFNNEADTPDNFQSRRPNTSFCFLDIRSPGLGDTAMYLCATKTDYSYNEQFFGPGTRLTVL.

The chain has TRBV30 and TRBJ2-5; 15 positions match TRBD2. The trim removed 1 base at V and 1 base at J, leaving 4 bases unmatched. The CDR3 loop spans 17 amino acids. CDR1 and CDR2 (germline): GTSNPN, SVGIG (reference sequence). In DNA, the CDR3 is TGTGCCTGGAGTGGGACTAGCGGGAGGGCCGGCCAAGAGACCCAGTACTTC. Amino acid sequence: CAWSGTSGRAGQETQYF.

The chain joins TRBV7-2 to TRBJ2-1; D might be TRBD1 (5 bases). V lost 1 base, J lost 5 bases, and 12 bases lay in between. The CDR3 spans 15 residues. Germline loops: CDR1 SGHTA, CDR2 FQGNSA. The DNA of the CDR3 is TGTGCCAGCAGCTTAGGTTATCTGGGGCACAATGAGCAGTTCTTC. Translation: CASSLGYLGHNEQFF.

This rearrangement joins TRBV7-9 to TRBJ2-7; 8 bases fit TRBD1. J was trimmed by 5 bases and V by 5 bases; bases with no gene match: 11. This CDR3 region has 15 residues. Germline V gene data show CDR1 as SEHNR and CDR2 as FQNEAQ (reference sequence). CDR3 protein: CASSLLRTGFNEQYF. The CDR3 bases are TGTGCCAGCAGCCTACTACGGACAGGGTTCAACGAGCAGTACTTC.

The V call is TRBV29-1, the J call TRBJ1-4, with 7 bases lining up with TRBD1. The V segment lost 4 bases and the J segment 4 bases; nucleotides outside the gene matches: 3. This CDR3 region has 13 residues. Germline assignment: CDR1 SQVTM and CDR2 ANQGSEA. CDR3 region: CSVVTGVNEKLFF. In DNA, the CDR3 is TGCAGCGTTGTAACAGGGGTTAATGAAAAACTGTTTTTT.

The table lists this clone with a count of one. This chain joins TRBV5-8 and TRBJ2-1; TRBD1 might be the D (5 bases). Germline V gene lookup returns CDR1 SGHTS and CDR2 YDEGEE. The V and J ends lost 0 bases and 3 bases respectively, with 16 bases between them. This CDR3 contains 17 residues. The CDR3 sequence is CASSLVQAGPYYNEQFF. The CDR3 nucleotides are TGTGCCAGCAGCTTGGTCCAGGCAGGGCCCTACTACAATGAGCAGTTCTTC.

The chain uses TRBV5-4 and TRBJ2-2; a weak D match, TRBD1 (6 bases). Germline V gives CDR1 SGHNT, CDR2 YYREEE (reference sequence). V was clipped by 2 bases and J by 6 bases, with 17 bases between them. The CDR3 extends over 16 amino acids. Here the CDR3 reads CASSFPLGAKSGELFF. The CDR3 bases are TGTGCCAGCAGCTTCCCCTTGGGGGCCAAGTCCGGGGAGCTGTTTTTT.

This rearrangement joins TRBV7-9 to TRBJ1-2, with D perhaps TRBD1 (6 bases). This CDR3 spans 15 amino acids. In germline, CDR1 is SEHNR, CDR2 FQNEAQ (reference sequence). Trimming took off 4 bases at V and 5 bases at J, with 17 bases between the two ends. Written as DNA, the CDR3 is TGTGCCAGCAGCTCAACGACAGGACCCTCATATGGCTACACCTTC. It encodes CASSSTTGPSYGYTF.

The V and J genes are TRBV24-1 and TRBJ2-7; 7 nucleotides align to TRBD2. CDR1 is KGHDR, CDR2 SFDVKD, per germline. This CDR3 contains 13 residues. Trimming removed 6 bases from V and 7 bases from J; junction bases left unmatched: 8. The CDR3 nucleotides are TGTGCCACCAGTCCCAGCGGGATGGGGGAGCAGTACTTC. As protein: CATSPSGMGEQYF.

V and J are TRBV5-4 and TRBJ2-3, with a possible D match to TRBD1 (6 bases). Per germline, CDR1 SGHNT and CDR2 YYREEE (reference sequence). This CDR3 is 15 amino acids long. V shed 5 bases and J shed 2 bases, with 15 bases lying between them. CDR3 protein: CASSLVMGATDTQYF. The DNA for the CDR3 is TGTGCCAGCAGTCTTGTGATGGGGGCCACAGATACGCAGTATTTT.

J is TRBJ2-7 and V is TRBV5-4, with 7 bases aligning to TRBD1. The junction had 7 bases not matched to a gene; V was cut back by 6 bases and J by 4 bases. Per germline, CDR1 SGHNT and CDR2 YYREEE (reference sequence). This CDR3 has 13 residues. CDR3 region: CASKRQGPYEQYF. For the CDR3, the DNA is TGTGCCAGCAAAAGACAGGGCCCATACGAGCAGTACTTC.